Each of the 26 T cell receptor beta chains below was sequenced from the same sample in a study of CD8 T cells in Susac syndrome. RNA in amounts of roughly 0.5 to 1 ug was reverse transcribed with random hexamers. Using its own MiXCR run on the immunoSEQ multiplex PCR reads, TCRdb lists one record per CDR3 protein. The data show around 170,000 distinct CDR3 sequences, about 96% seen once. Specimen: CD4+ T cells from PBMCs. These receptors came from a human donor with Susac syndrome.

The count of this clonotype is one. This rearrangement joins TRBV29-1 to TRBJ2-6; TRBD1 matches 8 bases. The CDR3 covers 17 residues. Looked up from germline, CDR1 is SQVTM and CDR2 is ANQGSEA. V shed 0 bases and J 1 base; nucleotides not matched to a gene: 5. CDR3 in DNA: TGCAGCGTTGAAGACCGGACAGGGACTTCTGGGGCCAACGTCCTGACTTTC. Amino acids: CSVEDRTGTSGANVLTF.

This chain uses TRBV7-2 with TRBJ2-1; D gene uncertain. The CDR3 is 13 amino acids. Trimming left V 6 bases short and J 5 bases short, with 11 bases between. The germline CDR1 and CDR2 sequences are SGHTA and FQGNSA. The CDR3 spells CASRDRGHNEQFF. CDR3 sequence (DNA): TGTGCCAGCAGGGATCGCGGCCACAATGAGCAGTTCTTC.

The CDR3 coding sequence is TGTGCCAGCAGCTTGCGAGAACTGTTTTTT. As protein: CASSLRELFF. This chain links TRBV11-2 with TRBJ1-4; no reliable D call. Germline V gives CDR1 SGHAT, CDR2 FQNNGV. This CDR3 is built from 10 residues. V dropped 3 bases and J dropped 12 bases, with 5 bases sitting between them.

The V call is TRBV15, the J call TRBJ2-1; 8 nucleotides agree with TRBD2. The germline V gene has CDR1 LNHNV and CDR2 YYDKDF (reference sequence). V shed 2 bases and J 4 bases; nucleotides not matched to a gene: 10. This CDR3 region has 17 residues. CDR3 loop: CATSRPLTGGQYNEQFF. In DNA form, the CDR3 reads TGTGCCACCAGCAGACCCTTGACGGGAGGGCAATACAATGAGCAGTTCTTC.

This CDR3 reads CASRSPIAGGLSEQYF. The CDR3 DNA is TGTGCCAGCAGAAGCCCTATAGCGGGAGGTTTGTCCGAGCAGTACTTC. The chain employs TRBV28 and TRBJ2-7, with 10 bases that match TRBD2. Germline CDR1 and CDR2: MDHEN and SYDVKM. V shed 6 bases and J 6 bases; nucleotides not matched to a gene: 14. The CDR3 has 16 amino acids.

The chain has TRBV29-1 and TRBJ1-1; D perhaps matches TRBD1 (5 bases). CDR1 is SQVTM, CDR2 ANQGSEA, per germline. CDR3 length equals 13 residues. The V end was cut by 7 bases, the J end by 5 bases, with 17 bases between. CDR3: CSAKVQDGTEAFF. Written as DNA, the CDR3 is TGCAGCGCCAAGGTACAGGACGGGACTGAAGCTTTCTTT.

For the CDR3, the DNA is TGTGCCAGCAGCCAAGAGTCCTATGAGCAGTTCTTC. Its protein product is CASSQESYEQFF. The chain uses TRBV3-1 and TRBJ2-1; no reliable D call. The germline gives CDR1 LGHDT, CDR2 YNNKEL (reference sequence). CDR3 length equals 12 residues. Trimming pared 0 bases from V and 8 bases from J, leaving 5 bases between.

The rearrangement links TRBV7-9 to TRBJ2-5; a weak D match, TRBD1 (5 bases). Trimming removed 4 bases from V and 4 bases from J, with 13 bases in between. CDR3 length: 14 amino acids. Germline lookup yields CDR1 SEHNR and CDR2 FQNEAQ (reference sequence). As DNA, the CDR3 is TGTGCCAGCAGCTCGCGGACAATGGGAGAGACCCAGTACTTC. It specifies CASSSRTMGETQYF.

The chain joins TRBV20-1 to TRBJ2-5; no definite D call. The CDR3 sequence is 12 residues long. The V and J ends lost 4 bases and 5 bases respectively, with 11 bases between them. Germline values: CDR1 DFQATT, CDR2 SNEGSKA (reference sequence). CDR3 sequence: CSAKGRAETQYF. CDR3 coding DNA: TGCAGTGCTAAGGGTCGTGCGGAGACCCAGTACTTC.

This clonotype was counted once. The chain links TRBV30 to TRBJ1-5; D is unclear. Trimming left V 3 bases short and J 6 bases short, with 12 bases between. Germline V gene data show CDR1 as GTSNPN and CDR2 as SVGIG (reference sequence). CDR3 length: 13 residues. In nucleotides, the CDR3 is TGTGCCTGGAGCACCCAGGCAGGTCAGCCCCAGCATTTT. This gives the protein CAWSTQAGQPQHF.

The chain recombines TRBV7-3 with TRBJ2-1; 10 bases fit TRBD2. Trimming at V came to 5 bases and at J to 5 bases, leaving 9 bases not matched to a gene. The CDR3 totals 16 residues. CDR1 and CDR2 (germline): SGHTA, FQGTGA. In nucleotides, the CDR3 is TGTGCCAGCAGCCCCCGTCGACTAGCGGGTAACAATGAGCAGTTCTTC. Translated: CASSPRRLAGNNEQFF.

This clonotype showed up just once. The V call is TRBV7-9, the J call TRBJ2-1, with TRBD2 matching 7 bases. V shed 5 bases, J shed 6 bases, and the junction held 4 bases outside the gene matches. This CDR3 spans 13 amino acids. CDR1 is SEHNR, CDR2 FQNEAQ, per germline (reference sequence). The CDR3 nucleotides are TGTGCCAGCAGCGGCGGGGGTCTCAATGAGCAGTTCTTC. Protein sequence: CASSGGGLNEQFF.

The chain recombines TRBV12-3 or TRBV12-4 with TRBJ2-1; possibly TRBD2 for D (6 bases). The CDR3 covers 12 residues. V was cut by 3 bases and J by 10 bases, with 10 bases left in between. CDR3 sequence (DNA): TGTGCCAGCAGTTTCGGGAGAGGGGAGCAGTTCTTC. It specifies CASSFGRGEQFF.

The chain links TRBV7-6 to TRBJ2-5; D tentatively fits TRBD1 or TRBD2 (6 bases each). This CDR3 contains 15 residues. Germline V CDR1 and CDR2: SGHVS, FNYEAQ. Deletions cut 5 bases from V and 4 bases from J, with 17 bases between. This chain's CDR3 is CASSPRTAGLETQYF. CDR3 coding DNA: TGTGCCAGCAGCCCAAGGACAGCGGGCCTAGAGACCCAGTACTTC.

This chain uses TRBV11-2 with TRBJ2-7, with 11 nucleotides matching TRBD2. CDR3 size: 16 residues. Germline V gene sequence: CDR1 SGHAT, CDR2 FQNNGV. The junction had 6 bases not matched to a gene; V was cut back by 5 bases and J by 0 bases. The CDR3 loop reads CASSPVAGGSSYEQYV. The DNA for the CDR3 is TGTGCCAGCAGCCCTGTAGCGGGGGGGAGCTCCTACGAGCAGTACGTC.

The chain combines TRBV30 with TRBJ1-2; TRBD1 might be the D (6 bases). Germline V gene data show CDR1 as GTSNPN and CDR2 as SVGIG (reference sequence). V gave up 0 bases and J gave up 7 bases, with 18 bases separating them. This CDR3 is built from 15 residues. CDR3 loop: CAWSVTLGGRGGYTF. The CDR3, as DNA: TGTGCCTGGAGTGTAACCCTGGGGGGGCGGGGTGGCTACACCTTC.

The genes are TRBV12-3 or TRBV12-4 and TRBJ2-3, with D unclear. This CDR3 has 13 residues. Trimming removed 7 bases at V and 3 bases at J, with 11 bases between. The CDR3 sequence is CASKYDPTDTQYF. The CDR3, as DNA: TGTGCCAGCAAGTACGACCCAACAGATACGCAGTATTTT.

This sequence joins TRBV20-1 and TRBJ2-1, with D tentatively TRBD1 or TRBD2 (5 bases each). Germline CDR1 and CDR2: DFQATT and SNEGSKA (reference sequence). This CDR3 has 15 residues. The V and J ends lost 5 bases and 0 bases respectively, with 14 bases between them. In DNA, the CDR3 is TGCAGTGCTTATACTGGGGGAAGCTCCTACAATGAGCAGTTCTTC. It specifies CSAYTGGSSYNEQFF.

V usage is TRBV29-1 and J usage is TRBJ1-1; unclear D gene. The CDR3 covers 11 residues. Trimming removed 4 bases from V and 1 base from J, with 4 bases in between. From germline, CDR1 is SQVTM and CDR2 ANQGSEA. The CDR3 DNA sequence: TGCAGCGTTGGAGCGAACACTGAAGCTTTCTTT. Translation gives CSVGANTEAFF. Together with reference TRBV29-1 and TRBJ1-1, the CDR3 gives the full variable domain: SAVISQKPSRDICQRGTSLTIQCQVDSQVTMMFWYRQQPGQSLTLIATANQGSEATYESGFVIDKFPISRPNLTFSTLTVSNMSPEDSSIYLCSVGANTEAFFGQGTRLTVV.

V is TRBV5-4 and J is TRBJ2-2; maybe TRBD2 (5 bases). The ends were cut back, 4 bases at V and 4 bases at J, with 14 bases in the middle. Germline values: CDR1 SGHNT, CDR2 YYREEE (reference sequence). This CDR3 is built from 15 residues. The CDR3: CASSPSQLSTGELFF. CDR3 DNA sequence: TGTGCCAGCAGCCCTAGCCAGTTGAGCACCGGGGAGCTGTTTTTT.

The gene calls are TRBV18 and TRBJ2-5, with D uncertain. CDR3 length: 15 residues. Germline V CDR1 and CDR2: KGHSH, LQKENI. The V end lost 0 bases, the J end lost 2 bases, and 10 bases lay between the germline ends. The CDR3 here is CASSPPGSTQETQYF. Here the CDR3 DNA reads TGTGCCAGCTCACCACCCGGCAGTACACAAGAGACCCAGTACTTC. Based on the CDR3 plus reference TRBV18 and TRBJ2-5, the full variable domain is NAGVMQNPRHLVRRRGQEARLRCSPMKGHSHVYWYRQLPEEGLKFMVYLQKENIIDESGMPKERFSAEFPKEGPSILRIQQVVRGDSAAYFCASSPPGSTQETQYFGPGTRLLVL.

The CDR3 sequence: CASSRVSAAGYEQYF. In nucleotides, the CDR3 is TGTGCCAGCAGCCGCGTCAGTGCAGCGGGGTACGAGCAGTACTTC. The chain uses TRBV4-2 and TRBJ2-7, with 7 bases fitting TRBD2. There are 15 residues in the CDR3. In germline, CDR1 is LGHNA, CDR2 YNFKEQ. Germline trimming cut 4 bases from V and 4 bases from J; bases unmatched to any gene: 10.

The chain is built from TRBV7-8 and TRBJ2-1; 7 bases map to TRBD2. Trimming took 1 base from V and 6 from J; bases not matched to a gene: 6. This CDR3 spans 15 amino acids. Per germline, CDR1 SGHVS and CDR2 FQNEAQ. The CDR3 nucleotides are TGTGCCAGCAGCTTAGAGGCGGGGAGGGGCAATGAGCAGTTCTTC. Amino acid sequence: CASSLEAGRGNEQFF.

The genes are TRBV28 and TRBJ1-1; 9 bases agree with TRBD1. V was pared by 4 bases and J by 7 bases, with 7 bases of the junction left unmatched. The CDR3 consists of 14 residues. Looked up from germline, CDR1 is MDHEN and CDR2 is SYDVKM. The CDR3 DNA reads TGTGCCAGCAGTTCCCTGGGACAGGGCTATGAAGCTTTCTTT. It translates to CASSSLGQGYEAFF. Variable domain in full (rest from reference TRBV28 and TRBJ1-1): DVKVTQSSRYLVKRTGEKVFLECVQDMDHENMFWYRQDPGLGLRLIYFSYDVKMKEKGDIPEGYSVSREKKERFSLILESASTNQTSMYLCASSSLGQGYEAFFGQGTRLTVV.

V gene TRBV29-1 combines with J gene TRBJ1-2, with D possibly matching TRBD1 (6 bases). CDR1 SQVTM and CDR2 ANQGSEA come from the germline V gene. This CDR3 has 14 amino acids. V was cut by 4 bases and J by 4 bases, with 16 bases left in between. In DNA, the CDR3 is TGCAGCGTTGCTACGGGGGGCATACGCTATGGCTACACCTTC. It is translated as CSVATGGIRYGYTF.

J is TRBJ2-1 and V is TRBV29-1; 7 bases align to TRBD1. After removal of 6 bases from V and 9 bases from J, the junction contained 20 bases not matched to a gene. This CDR3 comprises 16 residues. Germline V gene data show CDR1 as SQVTM and CDR2 as ANQGSEA. For the CDR3, the DNA is TGCAGCGTAGTACAGGGGCTCGCTAGGTTGCGGACTGAGCAGTTCTTC. Translation gives CSVVQGLARLRTEQFF.